This T cell receptor beta chain came from a study of identical twins. The sample holds a few counts of this clonotype. The target antigen is unknown. Study conclusions and caveats: With abundant cord blood beta clonotypes, insertions were fewer; memory repertoires showed no such pattern.

A universal primer site arose from template switching, and cDNA bore unique molecular identifiers. TCRdb reprocessed the 5' RACE reads via MiXCR and lists one record per CDR3 protein. The sample yields some 210,000 distinct CDR3 sequences, about 16% seen once. These sequences were also reported in another study, on T cells expressing NK-cell markers.

This sequence was found in a woman between 18 and 29 years old in good health. Sequencing used CD8+ T cells sorted from blood.

In DNA form, the CDR3 reads TGTGCCAGCAGATGGTCGGGGCTCGGTAGTGGCTACACCTTC. This gives the protein CASRWSGLGSGYTF. This chain joins TRBV27 and TRBJ1-2; possible D gene TRBD1, 5 bases. CDR1 is MNHEY and CDR2 is SMNVEV in the germline V gene (reference sequence). Deletions cut 6 bases from V and 7 bases from J, with 18 bases between. The CDR3 consists of 14 residues.